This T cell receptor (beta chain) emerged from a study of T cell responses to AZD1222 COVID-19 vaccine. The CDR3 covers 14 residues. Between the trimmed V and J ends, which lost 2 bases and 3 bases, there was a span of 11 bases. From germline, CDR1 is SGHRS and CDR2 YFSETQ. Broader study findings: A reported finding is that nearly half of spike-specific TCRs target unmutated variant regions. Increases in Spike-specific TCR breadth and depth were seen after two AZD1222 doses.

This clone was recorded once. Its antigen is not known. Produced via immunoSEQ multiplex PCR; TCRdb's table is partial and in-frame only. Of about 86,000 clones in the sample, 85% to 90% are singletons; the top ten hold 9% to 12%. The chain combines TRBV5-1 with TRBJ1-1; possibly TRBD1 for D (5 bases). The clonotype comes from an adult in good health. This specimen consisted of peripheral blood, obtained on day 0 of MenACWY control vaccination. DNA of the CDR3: TGCGCCAGCAGCTTACACGACAGCGACACTGAAGCTTTCTTT. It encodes CASSLHDSDTEAFF. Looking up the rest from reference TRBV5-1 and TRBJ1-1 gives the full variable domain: KAGVTQTPRYLIKTRGQQVTLSCSPISGHRSVSWYQQTPGQGLQFLFEYFSETQRNKGNFPGRFSGRQFSNSRSEMNVSTLELGDSALYLCASSLHDSDTEAFFGQGTRLTVV.